These 29 T cell receptor beta chains were all obtained from the same sample, sequenced in a study of Ad26.COV2.S vaccination and SARS-CoV-2 variants. Libraries were prepared by immunoSEQ multiplex PCR; TCRdb keeps only in-frame clonotypes and omits some of them. Here the sample spans around 450,000 clones, about 88% being singletons. Treatment given: over 15 received Ad26.COV2.S at low or high dose, single or two shots; 5 received placebo; per-sample allocation not given. The study sampled participants on day 63 after the first vaccine or placebo injection. The input for sequencing was peripheral blood, taken in a trial of Ad26.COV2.S vaccine versus placebo. These receptors were obtained from a person between 18 and 60 years old who received the Ad26.COV2.S COVID-19 vaccine or a placebo.

V gene TRBV28 combines with J gene TRBJ1-1, with D maybe TRBD1 (5 bases). The V gene's germline CDR1 is MDHEN and CDR2 SYDVKM. Trimming took 4 bases from V and 3 from J, leaving 21 bases between them. This CDR3 comprises 17 residues. In DNA form, the CDR3 reads TGTGCCAGCAGTTCGCCCCGGGACTTTAACTGGGACACTGAAGCTTTCTTT. The encoded protein is CASSSPRDFNWDTEAFF.

This chain connects TRBV5-6 to TRBJ2-7; no reliable D call. The CDR3 is 12 amino acids. CDR1 is SGHDT and CDR2 is YYEEEE in the germline V gene. The V end was cut by 4 bases, the J end by 5 bases, with 10 bases between. The CDR3 loop is CASSGVIDEQYF. The CDR3 DNA follows: TGTGCCAGCAGCGGCGTTATCGACGAGCAGTACTTC.

The rearrangement joins TRBV18 to TRBJ2-3, with TRBD2 matching 11 bases. The CDR3 has 15 residues. V shed 3 bases and J 4 bases; nucleotides not matched to a gene: 3. Per germline, CDR1 KGHSH and CDR2 LQKENI. The DNA for the CDR3 is TGTGCCAGCTCACCGGGACTAGCGGCAGCAGATACGCAGTATTTT. Translation gives CASSPGLAAADTQYF.

The V and J genes are TRBV7-9 and TRBJ1-2; TRBD1 matches at 9 bases. V shed 5 bases, J shed 4 bases, and the junction held 11 bases outside the gene matches. The germline CDR1 and CDR2 sequences are SEHNR and FQNEAQ (reference sequence). The CDR3 runs to 16 residues. CDR3 sequence: CASSVGQGTSLYGYTF. The CDR3 nucleotides read TGTGCCAGCAGCGTAGGACAGGGGACGAGTCTCTATGGCTACACCTTC.

V is TRBV6-5 and J is TRBJ2-1; possibly TRBD2 for D (5 bases). Trimming pared 1 base from V and 2 bases from J, leaving 12 bases between. There are 16 residues in the CDR3. CDR1 and CDR2 (germline): MNHEY, SVGAGI. CDR3: CASSYWSGSTYNEQFF. CDR3 nucleotides: TGTGCCAGCAGTTACTGGAGCGGATCCACCTACAATGAGCAGTTCTTC.

This chain uses TRBV24-1 with TRBJ1-1, with 7 bases identical to TRBD1. The CDR3 extends over 15 amino acids. CDR1 KGHDR and CDR2 SFDVKD come from the germline V gene. Trimming at V came to 4 bases and at J to 2 bases, leaving 6 bases not matched to a gene. The CDR3 loop reads CATSDPRQGNTEAFF. In DNA, the CDR3 is TGTGCCACCAGTGACCCTAGACAGGGCAACACTGAAGCTTTCTTT.

The chain carries TRBV2 and TRBJ2-7; weak D call: TRBD2 (6 bases). This CDR3 contains 14 residues. The germline CDR1 and CDR2 sequences are SNHLY and FYNNEI. Trimming left V 2 bases short and J 0 bases short, with 8 bases between. The CDR3 sequence: CASSERGTSYEQYF. Written as DNA, the CDR3 is TGTGCCAGCAGTGAACGGGGGACCTCCTACGAGCAGTACTTC.

The gene calls are TRBV10-3 and TRBJ2-7; 8 bases fit TRBD1. The CDR3 covers 15 residues. Germline V lookup: CDR1 ENHRY, CDR2 SYGVKD. V lost 7 bases to trimming and J lost 1 base; unmatched junction nucleotides: 9. The CDR3 nucleotides are TGTGCCATCACTCGGGAGACAGGGGAGTCCTACGAGCAGTACTTC. Protein sequence: CAITRETGESYEQYF.

The chain combines TRBV4-3 with TRBJ2-1; 8 positions match TRBD2. After removal of 4 bases from V and 0 bases from J, the junction contained 5 bases not matched to a gene. Germline CDR1 reads LGHNA; CDR2 reads YSLEER. This CDR3 contains 16 residues. The CDR3 region is CASSLGTRSSYNEQFF. CDR3 DNA sequence: TGCGCCAGCAGCCTCGGGACTAGGAGCTCCTACAATGAGCAGTTCTTC.

The rearrangement links TRBV20-1 to TRBJ1-6, with D hard to call. The CDR3 runs 14 residues. Trimming stripped 3 bases from V and 7 bases from J, with 13 bases between. Germline CDR1 and CDR2: DFQATT and SNEGSKA (reference sequence). CDR3 coding DNA: TGCAGTGCTAGTGGTTTTTCTAGAAATTCACCCCTCCACTTT. This encodes CSASGFSRNSPLHF.

The chain couples TRBV29-1 to TRBJ2-3, with TRBD2 as a possible D gene (5 bases). Trimming took 3 bases from V and 4 from J, leaving 8 bases between them. The V gene's germline CDR1 is SQVTM and CDR2 ANQGSEA. This CDR3 has 12 amino acids. CDR3 protein: CSVDLAPDTQYF. The DNA for the CDR3 is TGCAGCGTTGATCTAGCCCCAGATACGCAGTATTTT.

This chain connects TRBV7-2 to TRBJ2-1; perhaps TRBD2 as D (6 bases). Trimming left V 7 bases short and J 3 bases short, with 22 bases between. CDR3 size: 17 residues. CDR1 and CDR2 from the germline V gene are SGHTA and FQGNSA. DNA for the CDR3: TGTGCCAGCACCCTCAATCCGGGGGTTCATAACTACAATGAGCAGTTCTTC. It specifies CASTLNPGVHNYNEQFF.

V is TRBV7-2 and J is TRBJ1-5, with D unresolved. This CDR3 contains 13 residues. In germline, CDR1 is SGHTA, CDR2 FQGNSA. Trimming took off 5 bases at V and 7 bases at J, with 12 bases between the two ends. The CDR3 sequence is CASSPRGGQPQHF. DNA for the CDR3: TGTGCCAGCAGCCCCCGAGGAGGGCAGCCCCAGCATTTT. The complete variable domain, with remaining parts taken from reference TRBV7-2 and TRBJ1-5, reads GAGVSQSPSNKVTEKGKDVELRCDPISGHTALYWYRQSLGQGLEFLIYFQGNSAPDKSGLPSDRFSAERTGGSVSTLTIQRTQQEDSAVYLCASSPRGGQPQHFGDGTRLSIL.

The chain combines TRBV24-1 with TRBJ2-1, with 8 bases identical to TRBD1. The J segment lost 8 bases and the V segment lost 4 bases, leaving 6 bases of the junction unmatched. The CDR3 extends over 14 amino acids. Germline lookup yields CDR1 KGHDR and CDR2 SFDVKD. CDR3 in DNA: TGTGCCACCAGTGACCTGGGACAGGTCGATGAGCAGTTCTTC. The encoded protein is CATSDLGQVDEQFF.

The rearrangement uses TRBV4-2 and TRBJ1-2; possibly TRBD1 for D (6 bases). The CDR3 length is 15 residues. V was clipped by 3 bases and J by 6 bases, with 17 bases between them. Germline-derived CDR1 and CDR2 are LGHNA and YNFKEQ. The CDR3 protein is CASSHPEDRLHGYTF. CDR3 bases: TGTGCCAGCAGCCACCCTGAGGACAGACTCCATGGCTACACCTTC.

The chain is built from TRBV19 and TRBJ2-3, with D perhaps matching TRBD2 (7 bases). Trimming stripped 10 bases from V and 2 bases from J, with 19 bases between. The CDR3 is 15 amino acids. The germline V gene has CDR1 LNHDA and CDR2 SQIVND (reference sequence). The CDR3 loop is CATSPGGPYTDTQYF. The CDR3, as DNA: TGTGCCACCTCCCCGGGGGGCCCTTACACAGATACGCAGTATTTT.

This chain links TRBV27 with TRBJ1-2; D is unresolved. The germline gives CDR1 MNHEY, CDR2 SMNVEV (reference sequence). This CDR3 contains 15 residues. V lost 2 bases and J 8 bases, leaving 18 bases between the germline ends. The DNA for the CDR3 is TGTGCCAGCAGTTTACAAGCGGACTCGGTGAGAGGCTACACCTTC. Translated: CASSLQADSVRGYTF.

The V call is TRBV7-6, the J call TRBJ2-7; D unclear. Germline-derived CDR1 and CDR2 are SGHVS and FNYEAQ. V was shortened by 1 base and J by 2 bases, with 12 bases between the two germline ends. The CDR3 totals 15 residues. The CDR3 spells CASSLGPTQTYEQYV. CDR3 in DNA: TGTGCCAGCAGCTTAGGTCCTACTCAGACCTACGAGCAGTACGTC.

The V gene is TRBV29-1, the J gene TRBJ1-1, with 8 positions matching TRBD1. The CDR3 is made up of 13 amino acids. Germline V CDR1 and CDR2: SQVTM, ANQGSEA. Trimming took 5 bases from V and 9 from J; bases not matched to a gene: 11. This chain's CDR3 is CSVRAGGWDKAFF. DNA for the CDR3: TGCAGCGTTCGCGCAGGGGGCTGGGATAAAGCTTTCTTT.

This clone was recorded once. V is TRBV5-8 and J is TRBJ1-1, with TRBD1 as a possible D gene (6 bases). CDR1 SGHTS and CDR2 YDEGEE come from the germline V gene. The V gene lost 2 bases and the J gene lost 5 bases, with 13 bases spanning the gap. The CDR3 runs to 14 residues. This CDR3 is CASSLPGGETEAFF. CDR3 in DNA: TGTGCCAGCAGCTTACCTGGGGGCGAGACTGAAGCTTTCTTT.

The gene calls are TRBV5-1 and TRBJ2-4; maybe TRBD2 (5 bases). V shed 0 bases and J shed 3 bases, with 7 bases lying between them. The germline V gene has CDR1 SGHRS and CDR2 YFSETQ. The CDR3 runs 14 residues. The CDR3 coding sequence is TGCGCCAGCAGCTTGGGGAGGATCAAAAACATTCAGTACTTC. Protein: CASSLGRIKNIQYF.

The chain links TRBV4-2 to TRBJ1-3; D unresolved. V lost 0 bases and J lost 0, with 12 bases in between. This CDR3 is 17 amino acids long. Germline assignment: CDR1 LGHNA and CDR2 YNFKEQ. This CDR3 is CASSQEYQPVSGNTIYF. CDR3 DNA sequence: TGTGCCAGCAGCCAAGAGTATCAGCCTGTCTCTGGAAACACCATATATTTT.

V gene TRBV21-1 combines with J gene TRBJ1-2; TRBD1 is the table's D call, not checked against the DNA. TRBV21-1 is noted as a pseudogene. The CDR3 contains 15 residues. In nucleotides, the CDR3 is TGTGCCAGCAGCAAAGGGGACAACTATAACTATGGCTACACCTTC. Translating gives CASSKGDNYNYGYTF.

The chain combines TRBV25-1 with TRBJ1-1, with TRBD1 as a possible D gene (6 bases). The germline CDR1 and CDR2 sequences are MGHDK and SYGVNS. The V end was cut by 3 bases, the J end by 3 bases, with 14 bases between. The CDR3 has 15 residues. Written as DNA, the CDR3 is TGTGCCAGCAGTGACTACGGGGGCCCGGACACTGAAGCTTTCTTT. It specifies CASSDYGGPDTEAFF. The full variable domain, in which reference TRBV25-1 and TRBJ1-1 provide the parts outside the CDR3, is EADIYQTPRYLVIGTGKKITLECSQTMGHDKMYWYQQDPGMELHLIHYSYGVNSTEKGDLSSESTVSRIRTEHFPLTLESARPSHTSQYLCASSDYGGPDTEAFFGQGTRLTVV.

The chain carries TRBV5-1 and TRBJ2-2, with a tentative D call TRBD1 (6 bases). The CDR3 is made up of 16 amino acids. Germline CDR1 SGHRS, CDR2 YFSETQ. V was cut by 4 bases and J by 4 bases, with 17 bases left in between. The CDR3 bases are TGCGCCAGCAGCCCAAGCAGGGGAGTCGGCACCGGGGAGCTGTTTTTT. Translation: CASSPSRGVGTGELFF. The full variable domain, completed using reference TRBV5-1 and TRBJ2-2, is KAGVTQTPRYLIKTRGQQVTLSCSPISGHRSVSWYQQTPGQGLQFLFEYFSETQRNKGNFPGRFSGRQFSNSRSEMNVSTLELGDSALYLCASSPSRGVGTGELFFGEGSRLTVL.

This clone has only one observation. V is TRBV19 and J is TRBJ1-4, with no clear D. The V end was cut by 6 bases, the J end by 7 bases, with 12 bases between. The length of the CDR3 is 13 residues. CDR1 and CDR2 (germline): LNHDA, SQIVND (reference sequence). The CDR3 region has the DNA TGTGCCAGTAGATCGGCCCTACCTGAAAAACTGTTTTTT. Encoded protein: CASRSALPEKLFF.

This clone was observed once. V is TRBV19 and J is TRBJ1-6; a possible D gene is TRBD1 (6 bases). The V end was cut by 9 bases, the J end by 5 bases, with 14 bases between. The CDR3 contains 14 residues. CDR1 and CDR2 from the germline V gene are LNHDA and SQIVND (reference sequence). The DNA of the CDR3 is TGTGCCAGCTTAGGACAGCCGGATAATTCACCCCTCCACTTT. Translation: CASLGQPDNSPLHF.

CDR3 DNA sequence: TGTGCCAGCAGTTCCTCCTATTCTAGGCAGTACGTC. Its translation is CASSSSYSRQYV. V usage is TRBV12-3 or TRBV12-4 and J usage is TRBJ2-7; no firm D call. The CDR3 runs to 12 residues. Trimming took 4 bases from V and 9 from J, leaving 13 bases between them.

V usage is TRBV7-9 and J usage is TRBJ1-5, with a tentative D call TRBD1 (5 bases). The CDR3 spans 14 residues. V was pared by 5 bases and J by 2 bases, with 10 bases between. Germline assignment: CDR1 SEHNR and CDR2 FQNEAQ (reference sequence). CDR3 DNA sequence: TGTGCCAGCAGCCCGGGGGTGGGCAATCAGCCCCAGCATTTT. It encodes CASSPGVGNQPQHF.